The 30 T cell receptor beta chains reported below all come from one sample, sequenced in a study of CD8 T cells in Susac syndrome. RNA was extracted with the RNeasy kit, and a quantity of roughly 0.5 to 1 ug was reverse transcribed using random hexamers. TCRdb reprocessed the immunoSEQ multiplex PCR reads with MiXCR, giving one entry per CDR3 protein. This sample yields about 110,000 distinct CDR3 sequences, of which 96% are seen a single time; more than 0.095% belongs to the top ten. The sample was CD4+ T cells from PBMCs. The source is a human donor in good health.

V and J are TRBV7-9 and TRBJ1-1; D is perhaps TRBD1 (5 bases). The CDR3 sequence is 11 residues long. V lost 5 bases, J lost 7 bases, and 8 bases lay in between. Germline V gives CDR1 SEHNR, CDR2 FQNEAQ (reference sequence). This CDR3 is CASSRGVEAFF. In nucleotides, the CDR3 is TGTGCCAGCAGCCGGGGGGTTGAAGCTTTCTTT.

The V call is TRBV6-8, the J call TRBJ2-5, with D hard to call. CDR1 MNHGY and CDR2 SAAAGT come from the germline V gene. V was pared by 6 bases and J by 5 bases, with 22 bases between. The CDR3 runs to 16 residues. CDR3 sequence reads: CASSQACRCQRETQYF. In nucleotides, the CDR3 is TGTGCCAGCAGCCAGGCTTGTAGGTGCCAGAGGGAGACCCAGTACTTC.

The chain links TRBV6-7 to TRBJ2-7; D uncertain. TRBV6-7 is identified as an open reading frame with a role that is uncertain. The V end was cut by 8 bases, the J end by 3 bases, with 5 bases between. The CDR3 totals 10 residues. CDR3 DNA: TGTGCCAGCGGGTGCTACGAGCAGTACTTC. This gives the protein CASGCYEQYF.

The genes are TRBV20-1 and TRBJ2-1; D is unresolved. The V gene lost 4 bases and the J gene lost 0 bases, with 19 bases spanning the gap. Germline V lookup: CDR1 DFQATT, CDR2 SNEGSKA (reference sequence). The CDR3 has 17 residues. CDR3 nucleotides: TGCAGTGCTACGGATACGGGTGGGATTAGCTCCTACAATGAGCAGTTCTTC. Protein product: CSATDTGGISSYNEQFF.

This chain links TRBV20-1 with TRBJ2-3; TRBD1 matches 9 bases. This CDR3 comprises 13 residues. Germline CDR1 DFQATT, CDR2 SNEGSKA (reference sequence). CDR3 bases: TGCAGCCGCTACGGGACAGGGTCAGATACGCAGTATTTT. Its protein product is CSRYGTGSDTQYF.

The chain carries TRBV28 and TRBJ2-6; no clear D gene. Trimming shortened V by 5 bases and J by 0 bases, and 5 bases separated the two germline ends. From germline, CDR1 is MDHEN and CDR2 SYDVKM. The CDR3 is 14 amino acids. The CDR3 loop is CASSPHSGANVLTF. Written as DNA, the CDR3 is TGTGCCAGCAGTCCCCACTCTGGGGCCAACGTCCTGACTTTC.

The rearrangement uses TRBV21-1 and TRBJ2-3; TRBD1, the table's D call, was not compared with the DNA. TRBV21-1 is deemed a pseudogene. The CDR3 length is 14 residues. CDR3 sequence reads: CASSYGQVRDTQYF. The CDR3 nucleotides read TGTGCCAGCAGTTATGGACAGGTTCGGGATACGCAGTATTTT.

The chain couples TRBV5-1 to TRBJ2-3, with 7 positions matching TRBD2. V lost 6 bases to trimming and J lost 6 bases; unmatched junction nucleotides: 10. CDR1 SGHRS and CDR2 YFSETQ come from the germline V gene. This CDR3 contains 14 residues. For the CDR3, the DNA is TGCGCCAGCACTTGGCGGTCGGGGGGTGATACGCAGTATTTT. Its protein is CASTWRSGGDTQYF.

CDR3 sequence reads: CASSFLAGKAGGELFF. CDR3 nucleotides: TGTGCCAGCAGTTTTCTGGCAGGGAAGGCGGGCGGGGAGCTGTTTTTT. This chain joins TRBV12-3 or TRBV12-4 and TRBJ2-2; D assignment may be TRBD1 or TRBD2 (5 bases each). Trimming took off 3 bases at V and 7 bases at J, with 18 bases between the two ends. CDR3 length: 16 residues.

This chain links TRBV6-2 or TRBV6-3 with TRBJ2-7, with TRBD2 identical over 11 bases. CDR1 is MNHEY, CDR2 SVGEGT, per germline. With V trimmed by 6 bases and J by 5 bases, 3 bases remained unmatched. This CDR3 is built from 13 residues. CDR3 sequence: CASRLAGGNEQYF. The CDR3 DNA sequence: TGTGCCAGCAGGTTAGCGGGAGGGAACGAGCAGTACTTC.

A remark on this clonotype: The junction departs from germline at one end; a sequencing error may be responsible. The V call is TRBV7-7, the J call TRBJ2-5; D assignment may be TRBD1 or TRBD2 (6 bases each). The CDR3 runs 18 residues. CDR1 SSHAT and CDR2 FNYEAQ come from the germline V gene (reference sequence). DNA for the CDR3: TGTGCTAGCAGCTTAGGGGGGATCGCAACCGGCGTCCAAGAGACCCAGTACTTC. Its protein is CASSLGGIATGVQETQYF.

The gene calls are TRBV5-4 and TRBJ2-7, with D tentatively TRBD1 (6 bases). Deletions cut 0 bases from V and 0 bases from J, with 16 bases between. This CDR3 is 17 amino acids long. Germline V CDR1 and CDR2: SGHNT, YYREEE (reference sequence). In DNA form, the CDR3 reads TGTGCCAGCAGCTTGGACTTTACAGGGCTAAGCTCCTACGAGCAGTACTTC. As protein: CASSLDFTGLSSYEQYF.

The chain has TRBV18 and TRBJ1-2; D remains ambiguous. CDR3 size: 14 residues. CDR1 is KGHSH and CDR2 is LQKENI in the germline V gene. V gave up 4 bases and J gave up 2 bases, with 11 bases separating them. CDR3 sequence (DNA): TGTGCCAGCTCACGTCTGGAGGGCAACTATGGCTACACCTTC. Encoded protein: CASSRLEGNYGYTF.

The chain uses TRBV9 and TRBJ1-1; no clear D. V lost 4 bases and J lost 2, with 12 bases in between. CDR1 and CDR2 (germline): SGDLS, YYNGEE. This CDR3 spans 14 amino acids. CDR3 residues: CASSLRVGNTEAFF. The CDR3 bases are TGTGCCAGCAGCTTAAGGGTGGGAAACACTGAAGCTTTCTTT.

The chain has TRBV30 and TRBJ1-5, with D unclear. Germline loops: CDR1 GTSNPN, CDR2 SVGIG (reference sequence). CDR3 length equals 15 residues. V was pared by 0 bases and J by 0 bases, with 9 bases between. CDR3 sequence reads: CAWSVGRNSNQPQHF. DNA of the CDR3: TGTGCCTGGAGTGTAGGCCGGAATAGCAATCAGCCCCAGCATTTT.

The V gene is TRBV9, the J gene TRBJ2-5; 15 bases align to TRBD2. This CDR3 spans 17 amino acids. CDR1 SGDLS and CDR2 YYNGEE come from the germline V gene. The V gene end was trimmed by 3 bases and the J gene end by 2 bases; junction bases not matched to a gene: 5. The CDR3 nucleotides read TGTGCCAGCAGCGGGGGACTAGCGGGGGGACCACAAGAGACCCAGTACTTC. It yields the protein CASSGGLAGGPQETQYF.

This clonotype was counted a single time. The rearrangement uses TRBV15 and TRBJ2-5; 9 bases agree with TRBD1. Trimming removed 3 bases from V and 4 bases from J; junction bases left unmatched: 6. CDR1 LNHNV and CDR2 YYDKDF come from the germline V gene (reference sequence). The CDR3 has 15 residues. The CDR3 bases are TGTGCCACCAGCAGCCCTCGGACAGGGGTAGAGACCCAGTACTTC. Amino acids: CATSSPRTGVETQYF.

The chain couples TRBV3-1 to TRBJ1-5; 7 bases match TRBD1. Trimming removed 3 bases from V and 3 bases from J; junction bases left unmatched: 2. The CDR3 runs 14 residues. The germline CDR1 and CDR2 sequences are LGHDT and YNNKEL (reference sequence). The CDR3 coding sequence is TGTGCCAGCAGCCAGGGGACAGTCAATCAGCCCCAGCATTTT. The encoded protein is CASSQGTVNQPQHF.

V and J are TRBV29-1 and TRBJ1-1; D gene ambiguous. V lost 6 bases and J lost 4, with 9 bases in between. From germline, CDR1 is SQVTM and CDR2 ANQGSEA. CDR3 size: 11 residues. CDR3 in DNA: TGCAGCGTACTACGAGTCACTGAAGCTTTCTTT. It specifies CSVLRVTEAFF.

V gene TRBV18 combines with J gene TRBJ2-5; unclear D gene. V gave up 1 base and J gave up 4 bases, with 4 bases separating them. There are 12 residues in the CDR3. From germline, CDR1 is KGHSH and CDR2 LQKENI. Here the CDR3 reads CASSPQRETQYF. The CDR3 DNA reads TGTGCCAGCTCACCACAGAGAGAGACCCAGTACTTC.

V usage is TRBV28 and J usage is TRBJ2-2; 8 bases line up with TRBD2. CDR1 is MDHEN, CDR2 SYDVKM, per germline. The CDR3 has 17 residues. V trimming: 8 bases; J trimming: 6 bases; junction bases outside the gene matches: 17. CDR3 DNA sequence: TGTGCCAGCCATGGGGTACCGGGACTAGGAACGTCCGGGGAGCTGTTTTTT. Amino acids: CASHGVPGLGTSGELFF.

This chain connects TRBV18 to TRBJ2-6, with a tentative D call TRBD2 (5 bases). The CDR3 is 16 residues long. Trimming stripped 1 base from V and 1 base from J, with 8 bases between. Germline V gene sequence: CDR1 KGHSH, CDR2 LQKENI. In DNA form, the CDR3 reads TGTGCCAGCTCACCACTTTCGGGGTCTGGGGCCAACGTCCTGACTTTC. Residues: CASSPLSGSGANVLTF.

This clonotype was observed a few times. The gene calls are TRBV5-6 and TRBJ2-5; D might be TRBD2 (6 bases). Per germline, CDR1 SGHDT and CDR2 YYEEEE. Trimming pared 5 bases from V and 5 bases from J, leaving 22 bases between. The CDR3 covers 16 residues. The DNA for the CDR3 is TGTGCCAGCAGTTATACCCCGGGACTTCGCCGGGAGACCCAGTACTTC. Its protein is CASSYTPGLRRETQYF.

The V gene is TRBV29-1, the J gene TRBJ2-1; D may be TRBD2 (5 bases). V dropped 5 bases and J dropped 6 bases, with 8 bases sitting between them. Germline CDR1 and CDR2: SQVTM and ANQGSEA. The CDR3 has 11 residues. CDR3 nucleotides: TGCAGCGTTAGAGGGATCAATGAGCAGTTCTTC. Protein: CSVRGINEQFF.

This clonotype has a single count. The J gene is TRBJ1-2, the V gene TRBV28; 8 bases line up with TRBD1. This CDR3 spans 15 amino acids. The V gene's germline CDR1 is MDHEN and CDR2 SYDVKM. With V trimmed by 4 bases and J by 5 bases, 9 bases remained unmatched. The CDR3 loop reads CASSSSGGGYYGYTF. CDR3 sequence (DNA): TGTGCCAGCAGTTCCTCAGGGGGCGGCTATTATGGCTACACCTTC.

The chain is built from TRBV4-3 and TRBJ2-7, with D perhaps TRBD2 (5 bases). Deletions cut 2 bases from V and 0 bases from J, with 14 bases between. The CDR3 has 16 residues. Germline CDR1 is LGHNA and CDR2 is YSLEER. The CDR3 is CASSQIGGASSYEQYF. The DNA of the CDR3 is TGCGCCAGCAGCCAAATCGGAGGCGCCAGCTCCTACGAGCAGTACTTC.

The CDR3 sequence is CASSYPTSGSPTGELFF. CDR3 nucleotide sequence: TGTGCCAGCAGTTACCCGACTAGCGGGAGTCCTACCGGGGAGCTGTTTTTT. The chain employs TRBV6-2 or TRBV6-3 and TRBJ2-2; 12 nucleotides line up with TRBD2. V lost 2 bases to trimming and J lost 5 bases; unmatched junction nucleotides: 6. Looked up from germline, CDR1 is MNHEY and CDR2 is SVGEGT. The CDR3 sequence is 17 residues long.

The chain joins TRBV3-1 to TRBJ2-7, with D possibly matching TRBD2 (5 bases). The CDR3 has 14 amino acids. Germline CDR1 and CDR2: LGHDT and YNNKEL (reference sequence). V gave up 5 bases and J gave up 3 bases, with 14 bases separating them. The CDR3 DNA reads TGTGCCAGCAGCTCCCCTCCCGGGGACTACGAGCAGTACTTC. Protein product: CASSSPPGDYEQYF.

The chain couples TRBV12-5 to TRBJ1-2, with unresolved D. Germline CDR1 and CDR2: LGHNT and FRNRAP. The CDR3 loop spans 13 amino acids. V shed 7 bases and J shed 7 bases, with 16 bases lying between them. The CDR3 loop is CASAPGKGGGYTF. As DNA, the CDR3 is TGTGCTAGTGCCCCGGGTAAGGGTGGTGGCTACACCTTC.

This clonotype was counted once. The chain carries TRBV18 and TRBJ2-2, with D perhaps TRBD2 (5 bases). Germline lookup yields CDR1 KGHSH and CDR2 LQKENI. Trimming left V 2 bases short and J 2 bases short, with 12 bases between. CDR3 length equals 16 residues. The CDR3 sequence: CASSPLGTGNTGELFF. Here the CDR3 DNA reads TGTGCCAGCTCACCATTAGGAACGGGAAACACCGGGGAGCTGTTTTTT.